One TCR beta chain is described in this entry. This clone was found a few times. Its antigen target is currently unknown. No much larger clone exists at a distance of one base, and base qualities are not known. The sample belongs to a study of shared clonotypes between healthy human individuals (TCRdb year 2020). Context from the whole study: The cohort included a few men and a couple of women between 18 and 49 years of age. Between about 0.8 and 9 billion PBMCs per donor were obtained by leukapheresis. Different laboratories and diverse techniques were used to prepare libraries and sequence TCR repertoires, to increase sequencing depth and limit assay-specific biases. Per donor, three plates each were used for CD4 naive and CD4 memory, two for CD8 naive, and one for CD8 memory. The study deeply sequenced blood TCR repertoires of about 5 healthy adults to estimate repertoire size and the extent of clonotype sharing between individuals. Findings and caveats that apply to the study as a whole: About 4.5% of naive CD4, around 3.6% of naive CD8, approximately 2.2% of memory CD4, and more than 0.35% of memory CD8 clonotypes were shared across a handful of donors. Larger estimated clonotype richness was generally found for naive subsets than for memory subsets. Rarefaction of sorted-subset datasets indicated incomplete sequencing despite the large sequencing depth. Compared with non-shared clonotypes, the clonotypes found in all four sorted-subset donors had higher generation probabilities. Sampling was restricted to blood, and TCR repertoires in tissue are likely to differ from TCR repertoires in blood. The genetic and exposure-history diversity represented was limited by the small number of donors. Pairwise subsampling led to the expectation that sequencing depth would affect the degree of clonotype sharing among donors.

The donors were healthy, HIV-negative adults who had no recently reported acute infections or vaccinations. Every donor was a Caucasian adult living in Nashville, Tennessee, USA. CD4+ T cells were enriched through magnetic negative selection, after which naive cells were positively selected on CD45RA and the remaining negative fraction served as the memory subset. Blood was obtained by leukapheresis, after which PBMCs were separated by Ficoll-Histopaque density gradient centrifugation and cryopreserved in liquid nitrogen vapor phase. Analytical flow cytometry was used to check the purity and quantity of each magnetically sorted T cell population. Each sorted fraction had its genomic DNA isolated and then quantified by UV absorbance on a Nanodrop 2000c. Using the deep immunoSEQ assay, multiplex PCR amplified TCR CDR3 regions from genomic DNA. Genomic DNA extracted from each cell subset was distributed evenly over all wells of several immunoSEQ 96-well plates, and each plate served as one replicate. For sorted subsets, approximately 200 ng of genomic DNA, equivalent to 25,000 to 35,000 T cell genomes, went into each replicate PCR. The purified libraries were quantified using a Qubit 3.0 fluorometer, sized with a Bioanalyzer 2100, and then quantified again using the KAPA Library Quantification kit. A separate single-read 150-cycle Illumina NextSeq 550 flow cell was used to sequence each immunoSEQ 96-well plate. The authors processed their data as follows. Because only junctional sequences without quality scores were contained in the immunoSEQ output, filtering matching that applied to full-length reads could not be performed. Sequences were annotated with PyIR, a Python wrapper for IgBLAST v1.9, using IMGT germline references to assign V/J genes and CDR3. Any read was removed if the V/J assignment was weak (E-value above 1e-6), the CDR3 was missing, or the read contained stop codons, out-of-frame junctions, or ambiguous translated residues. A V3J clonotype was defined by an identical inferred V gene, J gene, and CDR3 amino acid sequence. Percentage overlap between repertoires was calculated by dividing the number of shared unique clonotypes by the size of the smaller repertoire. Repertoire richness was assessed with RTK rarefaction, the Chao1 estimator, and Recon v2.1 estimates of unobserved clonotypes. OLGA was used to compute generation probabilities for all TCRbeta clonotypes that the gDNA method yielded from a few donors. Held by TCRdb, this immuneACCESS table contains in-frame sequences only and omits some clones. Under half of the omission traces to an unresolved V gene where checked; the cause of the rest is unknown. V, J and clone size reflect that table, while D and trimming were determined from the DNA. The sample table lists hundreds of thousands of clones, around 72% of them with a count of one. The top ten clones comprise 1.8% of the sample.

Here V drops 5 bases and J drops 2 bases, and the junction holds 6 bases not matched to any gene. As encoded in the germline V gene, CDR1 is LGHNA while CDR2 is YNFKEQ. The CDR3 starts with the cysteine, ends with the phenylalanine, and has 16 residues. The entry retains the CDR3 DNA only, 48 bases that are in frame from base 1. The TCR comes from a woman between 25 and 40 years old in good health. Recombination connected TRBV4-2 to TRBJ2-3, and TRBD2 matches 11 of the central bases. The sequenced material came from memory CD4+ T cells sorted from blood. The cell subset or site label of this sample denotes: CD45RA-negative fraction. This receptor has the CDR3 CASSVQTSGNTDTQYF. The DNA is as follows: TGTGCCAGCAGCGTACAGACTAGCGGGAACACAGATACGCAGTATTTT.